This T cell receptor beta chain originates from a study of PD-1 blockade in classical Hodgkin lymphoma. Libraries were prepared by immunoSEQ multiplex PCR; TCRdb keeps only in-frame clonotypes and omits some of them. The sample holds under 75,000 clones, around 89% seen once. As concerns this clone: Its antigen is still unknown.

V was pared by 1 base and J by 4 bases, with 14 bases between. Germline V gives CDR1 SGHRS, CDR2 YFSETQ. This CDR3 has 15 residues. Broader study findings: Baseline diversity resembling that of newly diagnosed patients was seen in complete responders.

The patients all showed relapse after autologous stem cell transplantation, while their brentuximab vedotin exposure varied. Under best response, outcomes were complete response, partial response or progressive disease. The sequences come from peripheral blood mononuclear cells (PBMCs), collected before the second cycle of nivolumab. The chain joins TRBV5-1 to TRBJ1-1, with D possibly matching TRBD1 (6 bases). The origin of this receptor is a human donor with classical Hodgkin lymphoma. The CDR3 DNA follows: TGCGCCAGCAGCTTGAGCACACAGGGAGGCACTGAAGCTTTCTTT. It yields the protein CASSLSTQGGTEAFF.